The rows below give T cell receptor beta chains drawn from one sample of a study of T cell responses to AZD1222 COVID-19 vaccine. Sequencing was performed with immunoSEQ multiplex PCR; in TCRdb, only in-frame clones are kept and a portion is missing. The sample consists of some 150,000 clones, about nine tenths of them appearing once. This specimen consisted of peripheral blood, obtained 28 days after the second dose of the MenACWY control vaccine. These receptors were collected from an adult who received the MenACWY meningococcal vaccine as a control. The CDR3 runs from the conserved cysteine through the conserved F or W. Fields, in order: V gene, clone size, CDR3 protein. Rows may omit the clone size; those that give it use once, few, many or a size class.

TRBV28	once	CASSYAGRVDNSPLHF
TRBV7-9	few	CATDGLAYEQYF
TRBV9	NA	CASSAAPFYRESYEQYF
TRBV5-6	NA	CASSLGGSGTGELFF
TRBV9	NA	CASSTHNEQFF
TRBV2	NA	CASSDPGLAGGEQYF
TRBV3-1/TRBV3-2	once	CASSQGDLRGNTIYF
TRBV7-9	NA	CASRGTSSSYEQYF
TRBV10-3	NA	CAIGDGGGYTF
TRBV14	NA	CASSQGVWHEQYF
TRBV11-2	NA	CASSLDGLESSYTF
TRBV9	NA	CASSAGLYTGELFF
TRBV29-1	once	CSVGLAGGTGELFF
TRBV7-9	few	CASSLGRVAGTSYNEQFF
TRBV7-9	NA	CASSLQGDRYGYTF
TRBV3-1/TRBV3-2	NA	CASSLGGSNQPQHF